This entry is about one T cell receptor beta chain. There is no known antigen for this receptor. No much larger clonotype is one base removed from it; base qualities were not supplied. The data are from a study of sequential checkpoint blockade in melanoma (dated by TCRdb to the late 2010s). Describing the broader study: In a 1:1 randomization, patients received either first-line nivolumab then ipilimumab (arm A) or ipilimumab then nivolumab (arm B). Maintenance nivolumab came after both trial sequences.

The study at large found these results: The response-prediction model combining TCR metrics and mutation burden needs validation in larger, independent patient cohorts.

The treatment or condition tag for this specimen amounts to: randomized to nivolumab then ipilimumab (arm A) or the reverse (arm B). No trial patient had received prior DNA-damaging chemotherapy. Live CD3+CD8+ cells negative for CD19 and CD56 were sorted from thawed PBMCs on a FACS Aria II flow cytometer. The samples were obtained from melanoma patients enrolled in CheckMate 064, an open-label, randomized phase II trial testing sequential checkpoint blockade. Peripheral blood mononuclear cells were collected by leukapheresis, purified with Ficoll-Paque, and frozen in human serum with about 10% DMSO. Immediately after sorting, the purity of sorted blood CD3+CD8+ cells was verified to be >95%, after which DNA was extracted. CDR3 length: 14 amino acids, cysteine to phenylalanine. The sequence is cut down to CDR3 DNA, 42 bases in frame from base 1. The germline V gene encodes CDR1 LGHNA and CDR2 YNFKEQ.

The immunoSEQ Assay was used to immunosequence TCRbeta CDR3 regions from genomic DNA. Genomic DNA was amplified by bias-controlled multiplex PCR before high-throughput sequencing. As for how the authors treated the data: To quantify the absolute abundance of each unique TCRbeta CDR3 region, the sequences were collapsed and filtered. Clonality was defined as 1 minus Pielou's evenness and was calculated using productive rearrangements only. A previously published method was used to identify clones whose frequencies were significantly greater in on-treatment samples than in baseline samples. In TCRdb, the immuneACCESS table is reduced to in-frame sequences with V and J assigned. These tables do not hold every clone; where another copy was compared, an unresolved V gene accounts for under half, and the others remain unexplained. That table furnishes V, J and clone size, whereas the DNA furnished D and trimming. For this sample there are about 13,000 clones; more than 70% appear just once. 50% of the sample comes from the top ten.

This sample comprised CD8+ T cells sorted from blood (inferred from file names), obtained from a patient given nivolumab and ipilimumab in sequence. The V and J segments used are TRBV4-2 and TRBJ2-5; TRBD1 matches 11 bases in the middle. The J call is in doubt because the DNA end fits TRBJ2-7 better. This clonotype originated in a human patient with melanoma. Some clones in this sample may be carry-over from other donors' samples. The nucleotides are TGTGCCAGCAGCCACCCCGGGACAGGGGGCGAGCAGTACTTC. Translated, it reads CASSHPGTGGEQYF.